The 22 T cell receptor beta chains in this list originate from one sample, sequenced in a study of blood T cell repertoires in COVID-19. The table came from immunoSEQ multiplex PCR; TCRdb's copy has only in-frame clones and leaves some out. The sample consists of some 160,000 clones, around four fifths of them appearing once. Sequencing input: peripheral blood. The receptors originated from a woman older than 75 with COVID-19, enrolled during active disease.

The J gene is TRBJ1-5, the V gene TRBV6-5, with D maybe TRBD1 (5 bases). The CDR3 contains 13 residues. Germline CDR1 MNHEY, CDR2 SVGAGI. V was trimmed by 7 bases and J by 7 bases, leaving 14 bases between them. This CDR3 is CASIGHGGQPQHF. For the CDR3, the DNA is TGTGCCAGCATTGGACACGGTGGGCAGCCCCAGCATTTT.

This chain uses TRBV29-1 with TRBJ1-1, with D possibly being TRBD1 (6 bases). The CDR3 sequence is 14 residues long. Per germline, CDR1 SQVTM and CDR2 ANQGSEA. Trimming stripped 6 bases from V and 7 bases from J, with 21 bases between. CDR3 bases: TGCAGCGTCGCAAGACCTGACAGGCCCGATGAAGCTTTCTTT. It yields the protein CSVARPDRPDEAFF.

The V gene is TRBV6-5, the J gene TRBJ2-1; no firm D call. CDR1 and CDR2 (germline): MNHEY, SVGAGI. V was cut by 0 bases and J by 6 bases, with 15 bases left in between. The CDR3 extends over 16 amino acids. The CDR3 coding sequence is TGTGCCAGCAGTTACTCGACGCCAGGCCCCAGCAATGAGCAGTTCTTC. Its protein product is CASSYSTPGPSNEQFF.

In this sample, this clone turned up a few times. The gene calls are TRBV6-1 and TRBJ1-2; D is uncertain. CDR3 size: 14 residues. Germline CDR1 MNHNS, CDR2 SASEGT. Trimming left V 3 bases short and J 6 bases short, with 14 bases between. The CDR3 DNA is TGTGCCAGCAGTGACCGGGCTAGCGGGGATGGCTACACCTTC. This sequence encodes CASSDRASGDGYTF.

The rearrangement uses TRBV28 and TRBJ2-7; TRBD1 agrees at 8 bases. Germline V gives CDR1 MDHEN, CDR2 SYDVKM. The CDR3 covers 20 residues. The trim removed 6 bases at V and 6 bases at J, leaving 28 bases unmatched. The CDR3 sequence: CASSSLQALGVGQGYLEQYF. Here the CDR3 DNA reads TGTGCCAGCAGCTCCTTGCAGGCGCTCGGGGTAGGACAGGGTTACCTCGAGCAGTACTTC. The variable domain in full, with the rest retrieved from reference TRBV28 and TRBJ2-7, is DVKVTQSSRYLVKRTGEKVFLECVQDMDHENMFWYRQDPGLGLRLIYFSYDVKMKEKGDIPEGYSVSREKKERFSLILESASTNQTSMYLCASSSLQALGVGQGYLEQYFGPGTRLTVT.

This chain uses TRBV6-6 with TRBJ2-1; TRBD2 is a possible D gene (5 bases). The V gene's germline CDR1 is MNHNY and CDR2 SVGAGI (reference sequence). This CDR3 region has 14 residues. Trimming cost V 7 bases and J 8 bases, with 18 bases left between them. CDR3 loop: CASKGPWSGDEQFF. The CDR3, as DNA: TGTGCCAGCAAGGGCCCCTGGTCCGGGGATGAGCAGTTCTTC.

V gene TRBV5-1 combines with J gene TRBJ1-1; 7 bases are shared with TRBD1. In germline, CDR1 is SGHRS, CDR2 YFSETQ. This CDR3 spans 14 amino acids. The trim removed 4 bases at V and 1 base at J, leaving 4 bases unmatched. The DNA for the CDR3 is TGCGCCAGCAGCACGGGACAGCGGAACACTGAAGCTTTCTTT. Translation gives CASSTGQRNTEAFF.

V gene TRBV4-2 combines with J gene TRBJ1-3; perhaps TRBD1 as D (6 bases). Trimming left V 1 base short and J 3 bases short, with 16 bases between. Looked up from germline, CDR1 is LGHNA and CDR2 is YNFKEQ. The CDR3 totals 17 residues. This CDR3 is CASSQGLAQGSGNTIYF. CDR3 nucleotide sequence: TGTGCCAGCAGCCAAGGCCTCGCCCAGGGGAGTGGAAACACCATATATTTT.

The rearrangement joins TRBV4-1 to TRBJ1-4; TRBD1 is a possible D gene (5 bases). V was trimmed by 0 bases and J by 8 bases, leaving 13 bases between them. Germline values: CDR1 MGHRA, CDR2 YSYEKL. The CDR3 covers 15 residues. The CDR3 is CASSQDGGLEEKLFF. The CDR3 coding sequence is TGCGCCAGCAGCCAAGATGGGGGGTTAGAAGAAAAACTGTTTTTT.

CDR3 amino acids: CASSVGILGLAEDTGELFF. The DNA of the CDR3 is TGTGCCAGCAGCGTAGGAATTCTGGGACTAGCGGAGGACACCGGGGAGCTGTTTTTT. This sequence joins TRBV9 and TRBJ2-2; 11 bases match TRBD2. J gave up 3 bases and V 0 bases, and 10 bases lay outside the gene matches. Germline CDR1 reads SGDLS; CDR2 reads YYNGEE. The CDR3 loop spans 19 amino acids.

Written as DNA, the CDR3 is TGTGCCAGTAGTCTCCGGCTAGCGGGGTTTGCTTCCTACGAGCAGTACTTC. It encodes CASSLRLAGFASYEQYF. The gene calls are TRBV19 and TRBJ2-7, with 9 positions matching TRBD2. V gave up 5 bases and J gave up 1 base; unmatched junction bases: 12. Germline CDR1 reads LNHDA; CDR2 reads SQIVND (reference sequence). This CDR3 is 17 amino acids long.

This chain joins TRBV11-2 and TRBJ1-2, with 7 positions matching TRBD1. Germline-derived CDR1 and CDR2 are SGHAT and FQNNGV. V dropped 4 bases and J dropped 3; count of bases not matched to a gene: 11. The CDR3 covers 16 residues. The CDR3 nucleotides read TGTGCCAGCAGCTATCTGCGGGACAGCTGGTACTATGGCTACACCTTC. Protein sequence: CASSYLRDSWYYGYTF.

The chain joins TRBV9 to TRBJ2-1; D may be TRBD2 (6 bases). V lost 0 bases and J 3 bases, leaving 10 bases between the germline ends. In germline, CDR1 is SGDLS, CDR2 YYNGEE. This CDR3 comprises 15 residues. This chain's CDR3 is CASSVEGDFYNEQFF. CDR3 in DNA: TGTGCCAGCAGCGTAGAAGGGGACTTCTACAATGAGCAGTTCTTC.

CDR3 residues: CASSTGTGSNQPQHF. The CDR3 nucleotides read TGTGCCAGCTCAACCGGGACAGGGAGCAATCAGCCCCAGCATTTT. J is TRBJ1-5 and V is TRBV18, with 9 bases lining up with TRBD1. With V trimmed by 5 bases and J by 1 base, 3 bases remained unmatched. The V gene's germline CDR1 is KGHSH and CDR2 LQKENI. The length of the CDR3 is 15 residues.

The CDR3 DNA reads TGTGCCAGCAGTGAAGGACAGTTCCTTAATGAGCAGTTCTTC. Residues: CASSEGQFLNEQFF. This chain links TRBV6-1 with TRBJ2-1, with a possible D match to TRBD1 (5 bases). V lost 1 base and J lost 7, with 11 bases in between. The CDR3 is 14 residues long. Germline CDR1 reads MNHNS; CDR2 reads SASEGT.

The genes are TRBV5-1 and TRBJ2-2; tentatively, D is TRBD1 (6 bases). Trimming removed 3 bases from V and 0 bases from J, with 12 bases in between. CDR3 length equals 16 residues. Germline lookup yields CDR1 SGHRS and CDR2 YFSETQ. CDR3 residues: CASSSRTASNTGELFF. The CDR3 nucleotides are TGCGCCAGCAGCTCACGGACAGCTTCGAACACCGGGGAGCTGTTTTTT.

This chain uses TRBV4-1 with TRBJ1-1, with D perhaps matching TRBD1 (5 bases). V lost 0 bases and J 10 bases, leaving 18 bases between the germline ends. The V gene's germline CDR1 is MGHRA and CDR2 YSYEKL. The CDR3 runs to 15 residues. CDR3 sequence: CASSQDRMGPYGAFF. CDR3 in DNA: TGCGCCAGCAGCCAAGATCGCATGGGGCCCTACGGAGCTTTCTTT.

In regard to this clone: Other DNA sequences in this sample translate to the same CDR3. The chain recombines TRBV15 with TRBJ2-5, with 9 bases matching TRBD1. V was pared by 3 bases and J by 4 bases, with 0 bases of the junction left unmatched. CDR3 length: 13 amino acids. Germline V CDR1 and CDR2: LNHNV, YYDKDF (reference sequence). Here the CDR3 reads CATSRGQGETQYF. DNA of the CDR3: TGTGCCACCAGCAGGGGACAGGGAGAGACCCAGTACTTC.

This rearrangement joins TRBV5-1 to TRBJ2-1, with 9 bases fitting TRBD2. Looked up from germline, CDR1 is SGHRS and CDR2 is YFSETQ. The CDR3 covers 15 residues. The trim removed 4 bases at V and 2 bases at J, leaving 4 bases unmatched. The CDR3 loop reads CASSTAGGAYNEQFF. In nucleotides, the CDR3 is TGCGCCAGCAGCACAGCGGGGGGAGCCTACAATGAGCAGTTCTTC.

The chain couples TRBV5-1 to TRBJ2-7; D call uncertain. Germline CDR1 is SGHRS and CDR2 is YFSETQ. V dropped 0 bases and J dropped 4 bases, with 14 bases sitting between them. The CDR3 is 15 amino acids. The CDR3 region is CASSLGPGQSYEQYF. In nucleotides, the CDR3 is TGCGCCAGCAGCTTGGGCCCAGGCCAGTCATACGAGCAGTACTTC.

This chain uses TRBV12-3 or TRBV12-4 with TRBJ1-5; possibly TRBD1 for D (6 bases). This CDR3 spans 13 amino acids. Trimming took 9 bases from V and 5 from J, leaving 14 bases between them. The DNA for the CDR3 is TGTGCCAGTCTTCAGGGGTTAGATCAGCCCCAGCATTTT. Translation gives CASLQGLDQPQHF.

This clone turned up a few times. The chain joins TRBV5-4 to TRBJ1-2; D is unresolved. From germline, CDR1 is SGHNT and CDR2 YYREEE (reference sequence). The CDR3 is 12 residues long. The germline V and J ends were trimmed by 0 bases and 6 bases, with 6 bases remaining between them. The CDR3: CASSLAGNGYTF. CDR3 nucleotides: TGTGCCAGCAGCTTGGCGGGGAATGGCTACACCTTC.